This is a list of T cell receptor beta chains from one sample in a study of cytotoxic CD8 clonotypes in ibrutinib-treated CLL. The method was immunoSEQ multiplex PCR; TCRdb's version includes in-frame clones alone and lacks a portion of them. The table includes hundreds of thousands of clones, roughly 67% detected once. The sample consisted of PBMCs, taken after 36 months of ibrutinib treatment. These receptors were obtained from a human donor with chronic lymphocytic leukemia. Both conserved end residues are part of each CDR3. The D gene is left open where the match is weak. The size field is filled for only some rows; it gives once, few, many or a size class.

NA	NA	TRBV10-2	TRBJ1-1	CASSETRGTEAFF	TGCGCCAGCAGTGAGACGAGGGGCACTGAAGCTTTCTTT
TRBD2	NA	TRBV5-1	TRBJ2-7	CASSLAGDSYEQYF	TGCGCCAGCAGCTTAGCGGGAGACTCCTACGAGCAGTACTTC
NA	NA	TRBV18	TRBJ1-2	CASSPTKPLQGLANYGYTF	TGTGCCAGCTCACCAACCAAACCACTACAGGGATTAGCTAACTATGGCTACACCTTC
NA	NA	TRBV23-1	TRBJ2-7	CASSQTASYRDRSYEQYF	TGCGCCAGCAGTCAAACTGCCTCCTACAGGGATCGCTCCTACGAGCAGTACTTC
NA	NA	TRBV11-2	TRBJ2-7	CASSWVDGPYEQYF	TGTGCCAGCAGCTGGGTAGACGGACCCTACGAGCAGTACTTC
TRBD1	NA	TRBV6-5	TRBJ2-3	CASSIQGAYTDTQYF	TGTGCCAGCAGTATACAGGGGGCTTACACAGATACGCAGTATTTT
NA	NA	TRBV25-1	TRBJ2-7	CASSEGYEQYF	TGTGCCAGCAGTGAGGGCTACGAGCAGTACTTC
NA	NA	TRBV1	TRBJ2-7	CTSSQDRRGYEQYF	TGCACCAGCAGCCAAGATAGGAGGGGTTACGAGCAGTACTTC
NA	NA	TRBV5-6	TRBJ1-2	CASSAREWGYTF	TGTGCCAGCAGTGCCAGGGAGTGGGGCTACACCTTC
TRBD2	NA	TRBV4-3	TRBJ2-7	CASSQDVQREGHEQYF	TGCGCCAGCAGCCAAGATGTACAGCGGGAGGGCCACGAGCAGTACTTC
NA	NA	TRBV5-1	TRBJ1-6	CASTRTPSSYNSPLHF	TGCGCCAGCACCCGGACGCCGAGCTCCTATAATTCACCCCTCCACTTT
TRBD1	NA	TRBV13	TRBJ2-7	CASSHRGHEQYF	TGTGCCAGCAGTCACAGGGGGCACGAGCAGTACTTC
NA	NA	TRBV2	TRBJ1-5	CASSGLGGNQPQHF	TGTGCCAGCAGTGGGTTAGGTGGGAATCAGCCCCAGCATTTT
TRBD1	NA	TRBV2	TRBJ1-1	CASGKDRGKTEAFF	TGTGCCAGCGGAAAGGACAGGGGGAAGACTGAAGCTTTCTTT
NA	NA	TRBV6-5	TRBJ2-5	CASSSTGPQETQYF	TGTGCCAGCAGTTCTACAGGTCCCCAAGAGACCCAGTACTTC
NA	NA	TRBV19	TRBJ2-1	CASSIGHPGVNEQFF	TGTGCCAGTAGTATTGGGCACCCAGGGGTCAATGAGCAGTTCTTC
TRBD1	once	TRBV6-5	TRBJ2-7	CASSPTGGPSEQYF	TGTGCCAGCAGCCCCACAGGGGGCCCCTCCGAGCAGTACTTC
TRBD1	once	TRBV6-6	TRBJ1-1	CASSYSPGTGPLGAFF	TGTGCCAGCAGTTACAGTCCCGGGACAGGTCCCTTAGGGGCTTTCTTT
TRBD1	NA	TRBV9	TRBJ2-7	CASSVGSGGARQYF	TGTGCCAGCAGCGTAGGGTCAGGGGGCGCGAGGCAGTACTTC
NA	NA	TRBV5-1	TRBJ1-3	CASSSQYPGNTIYF	TGCGCCAGCAGCTCACAGTACCCTGGAAACACCATATATTTT
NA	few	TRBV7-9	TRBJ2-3	CASSPRGTDTQYF	TGTGCCAGCAGCCCCCGCGGCACAGATACGCAGTATTTT
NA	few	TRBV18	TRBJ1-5	CASSPQSVDQPQHF	TGTGCCAGCTCACCACAGTCGGTGGATCAGCCCCAGCATTTT
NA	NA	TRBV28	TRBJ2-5	CASSYGEGETQYF	TGTGCCAGCAGTTACGGGGAAGGGGAGACCCAGTACTTC
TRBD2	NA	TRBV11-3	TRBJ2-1	CASSPDGLVLTNEQFF	TGTGCCAGCAGCCCAGACGGACTAGTGCTTACGAATGAGCAGTTCTTC
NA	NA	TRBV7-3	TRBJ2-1	CASSYAGLNEQFF	TGTGCCAGCAGCTACGCAGGGCTCAATGAGCAGTTCTTC
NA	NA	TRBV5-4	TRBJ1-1	CASSFSSDTEAFF	TGTGCCAGCAGCTTTTCCTCAGACACTGAAGCTTTCTTT
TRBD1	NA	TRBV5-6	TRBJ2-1	CASSFGTGSRFGQFF	TGTGCCAGCAGCTTCGGGACAGGGTCTCGTTTTGGGCAGTTCTTC
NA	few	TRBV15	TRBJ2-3	CATSRGGSATDTQYF	TGTGCCACCAGCAGAGGAGGGAGCGCCACAGATACGCAGTATTTT
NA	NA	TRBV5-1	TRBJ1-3	CASRVGGSQANSGNTIYF	TGCGCCAGCAGAGTTGGGGGCTCACAGGCCAACTCTGGAAACACCATATATTTT
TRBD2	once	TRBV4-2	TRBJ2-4	CASSLQPGSGVLAKNIQYF	TGTGCCAGCAGCCTACAGCCCGGCAGCGGGGTACTAGCCAAAAACATTCAGTACTTC
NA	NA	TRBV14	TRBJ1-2	CASSQDLQLSRPPNYGYTF	TGTGCCAGCAGCCAAGATCTTCAGCTTTCGCGACCCCCGAACTATGGCTACACCTTC
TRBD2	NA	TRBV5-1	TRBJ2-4	CASSQTTSGGLLAKNIQYF	TGCGCCAGCAGCCAAACGACTAGCGGGGGATTACTAGCCAAAAACATTCAGTACTTC
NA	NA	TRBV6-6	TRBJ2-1	CASSYTYRQSYEQFF	TGTGCCAGCAGTTACACATACAGACAGAGCTACGAGCAGTTCTTC
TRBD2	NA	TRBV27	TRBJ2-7	CASSLAESSYEQYF	TGTGCCAGCAGTCTAGCGGAAAGCTCCTACGAGCAGTACTTC
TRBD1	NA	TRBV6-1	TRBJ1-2	CASNPAGTGAFGYTF	TGTGCCAGCAACCCAGCCGGGACAGGTGCATTTGGCTACACCTTC
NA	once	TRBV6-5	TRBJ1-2	CASSYSQLNGYTF	TGTGCCAGCAGTTACTCCCAGTTAAACGGCTACACCTTC
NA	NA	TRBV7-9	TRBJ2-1	CASSPPLALPYNEQFF	TGTGCCAGCAGCCCACCCCTAGCGTTGCCCTACAATGAGCAGTTCTTC
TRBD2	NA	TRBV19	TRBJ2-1	CASSIGGGRFYNEQFF	TGTGCCAGTAGTATAGGCGGCGGGAGGTTCTACAATGAGCAGTTCTTC
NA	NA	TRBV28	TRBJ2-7	CASTSPADSYEQYF	TGTGCCAGCACCTCACCCGCGGACTCCTACGAGCAGTACTTC
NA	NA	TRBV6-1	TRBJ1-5	CASSVVRMSNQPQHF	TGTGCCAGCAGTGTAGTCAGGATGAGCAATCAGCCCCAGCATTTT